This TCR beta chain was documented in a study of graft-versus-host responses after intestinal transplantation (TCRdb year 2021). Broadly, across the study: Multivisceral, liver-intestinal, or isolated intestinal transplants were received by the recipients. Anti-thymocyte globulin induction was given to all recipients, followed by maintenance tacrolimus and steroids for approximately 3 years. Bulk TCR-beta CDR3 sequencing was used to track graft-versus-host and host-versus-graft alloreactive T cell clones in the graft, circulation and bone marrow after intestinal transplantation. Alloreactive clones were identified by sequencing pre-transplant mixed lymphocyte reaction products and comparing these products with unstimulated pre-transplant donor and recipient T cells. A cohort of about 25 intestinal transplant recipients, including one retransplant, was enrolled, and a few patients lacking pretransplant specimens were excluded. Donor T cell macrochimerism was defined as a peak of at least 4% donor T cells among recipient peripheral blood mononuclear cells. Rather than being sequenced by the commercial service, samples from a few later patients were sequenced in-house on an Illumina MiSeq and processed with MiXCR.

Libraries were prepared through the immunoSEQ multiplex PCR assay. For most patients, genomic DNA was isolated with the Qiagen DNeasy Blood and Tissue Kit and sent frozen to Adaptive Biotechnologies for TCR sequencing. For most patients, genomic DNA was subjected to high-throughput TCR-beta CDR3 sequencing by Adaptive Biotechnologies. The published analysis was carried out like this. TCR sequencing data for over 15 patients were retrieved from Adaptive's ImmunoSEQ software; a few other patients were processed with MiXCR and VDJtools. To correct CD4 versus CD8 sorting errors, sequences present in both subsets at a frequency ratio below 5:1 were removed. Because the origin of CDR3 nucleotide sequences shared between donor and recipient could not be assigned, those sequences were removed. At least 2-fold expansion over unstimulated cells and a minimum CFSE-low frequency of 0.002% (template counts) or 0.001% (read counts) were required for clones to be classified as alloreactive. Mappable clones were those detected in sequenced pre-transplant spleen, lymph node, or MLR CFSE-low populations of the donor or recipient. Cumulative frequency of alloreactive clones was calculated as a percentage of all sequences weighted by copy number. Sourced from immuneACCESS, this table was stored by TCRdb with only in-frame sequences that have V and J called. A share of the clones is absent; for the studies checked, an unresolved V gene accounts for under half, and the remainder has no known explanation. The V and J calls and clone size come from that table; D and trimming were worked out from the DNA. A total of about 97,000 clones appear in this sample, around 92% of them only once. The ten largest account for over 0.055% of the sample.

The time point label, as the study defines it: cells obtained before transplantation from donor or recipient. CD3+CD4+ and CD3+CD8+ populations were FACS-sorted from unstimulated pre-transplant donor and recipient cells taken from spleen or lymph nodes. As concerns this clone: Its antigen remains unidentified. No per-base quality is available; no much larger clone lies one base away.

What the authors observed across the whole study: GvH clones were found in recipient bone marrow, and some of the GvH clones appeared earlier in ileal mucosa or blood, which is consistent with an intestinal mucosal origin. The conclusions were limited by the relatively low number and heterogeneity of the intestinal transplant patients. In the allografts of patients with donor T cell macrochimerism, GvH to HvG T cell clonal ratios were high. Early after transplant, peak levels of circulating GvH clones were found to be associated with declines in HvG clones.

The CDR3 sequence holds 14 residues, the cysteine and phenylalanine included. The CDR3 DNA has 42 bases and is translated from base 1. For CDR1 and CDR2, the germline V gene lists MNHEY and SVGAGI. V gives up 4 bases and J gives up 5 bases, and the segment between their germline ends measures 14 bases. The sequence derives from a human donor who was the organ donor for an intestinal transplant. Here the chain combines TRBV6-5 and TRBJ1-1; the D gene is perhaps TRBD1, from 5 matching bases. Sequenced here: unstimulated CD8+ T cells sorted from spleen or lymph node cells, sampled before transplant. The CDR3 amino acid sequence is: CASSLTQGGTEAFF. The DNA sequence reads TGTGCCAGCAGTTTAACGCAGGGTGGAACTGAAGCTTTCTTT.